The 25 T cell receptor beta chains reported below all come from one sample, sequenced in a study of high-grade serous ovarian cancer treatment subgroups. The repertoire was sequenced with immunoSEQ multiplex PCR; TCRdb's copy has only in-frame clones and lacks some. The sample has hundreds of clones, roughly 76% seen once. Tumor samples were taken before definitive surgery or chemotherapy. Input material: tumor tissue. These receptors were obtained from a human donor with high-grade serous ovarian cancer.

The rearrangement uses TRBV21-1 and TRBJ2-4; the table's D call TRBD2 went unverified against the DNA. TRBV21-1 is noted as a pseudogene. This CDR3 contains 16 residues. This CDR3 reads CASSLGRGAPKNIQYF. CDR3 nucleotides: TGTGCCAGCAGCCTAGGGCGGGGGGCCCCCAAAAACATTCAGTACTTC.

The rearrangement joins TRBV7-9 to TRBJ2-3, with D possibly being TRBD2 (6 bases). CDR3 length: 13 residues. Per the germline V gene, CDR1 is SEHNR and CDR2 is FQNEAQ (reference sequence). V was shortened by 4 bases and J by 8 bases, with 13 bases between the two germline ends. The CDR3 bases are TGTGCCAGCAGCTGGGGGGACCGCAGTACGCAGTATTTT. This gives the protein CASSWGDRSTQYF.

In this sample, this clone turned up once. The V gene is TRBV28, the J gene TRBJ1-2, with a tentative D call TRBD1 (5 bases). V lost 5 bases and J 2 bases, leaving 12 bases between the germline ends. This CDR3 region has 14 residues. Germline V gene data show CDR1 as MDHEN and CDR2 as SYDVKM. The CDR3 loop is CASSQTGRNYGYTF. The CDR3, as DNA: TGTGCCAGCAGTCAGACGGGACGGAACTATGGCTACACCTTC.

This chain joins TRBV4-1 and TRBJ1-3, with TRBD1 as a possible D gene (6 bases). CDR1 is MGHRA, CDR2 YSYEKL, per germline. The CDR3 is 17 amino acids. V dropped 1 base and J dropped 0 bases, with 13 bases sitting between them. CDR3 DNA: TGCGCCAGCAGCCAAGGGCGACAGGATTTCTCTGGAAACACCATATATTTT. It yields the protein CASSQGRQDFSGNTIYF.

The chain has TRBV5-6 and TRBJ2-3, with D unresolved. Germline V CDR1 and CDR2: SGHDT, YYEEEE. The CDR3 is 15 amino acids. V shed 3 bases and J shed 0 bases, with 11 bases lying between them. The chain's CDR3 is CASSYLPSSTDTQYF. As DNA, the CDR3 is TGTGCCAGCAGCTACCTGCCCTCTAGCACAGATACGCAGTATTTT.

The chain recombines TRBV10-3 with TRBJ1-2; D perhaps matches TRBD1 (6 bases). V was cut by 7 bases and J by 8 bases, with 14 bases left in between. From germline, CDR1 is ENHRY and CDR2 SYGVKD. The CDR3 is made up of 12 amino acids. DNA of the CDR3: TGTGCCATCAATAAGGCAGGGGACGGCTACACCTTC. This translates into CAINKAGDGYTF.

This chain uses TRBV7-9 with TRBJ2-1; D is perhaps TRBD2 (5 bases). V lost 0 bases and J 4 bases, leaving 10 bases between the germline ends. Germline CDR1 reads SEHNR; CDR2 reads FQNEAQ (reference sequence). The CDR3 is 15 amino acids. CDR3: CASSLAVARYNEQFF. The CDR3 nucleotides read TGTGCCAGCAGCTTAGCGGTAGCGCGATACAATGAGCAGTTCTTC.

V is TRBV18 and J is TRBJ2-3, with a weak D call TRBD1 (5 bases). Trimming pared 2 bases from V and 5 bases from J, leaving 11 bases between. The CDR3 contains 14 residues. Germline CDR1 is KGHSH and CDR2 is LQKENI. The CDR3 loop is CASSPARVVDTQYF. As DNA, the CDR3 is TGTGCCAGCTCACCAGCCAGGGTGGTAGATACGCAGTATTTT.

The chain has TRBV11-2 and TRBJ2-4, with TRBD1 matching 8 bases. J lost 0 bases, V lost 7 bases, and 8 bases had no gene match. The CDR3 spans 16 residues. Germline V gene data show CDR1 as SGHAT and CDR2 as FQNNGV. The chain's CDR3 is CASTEDREAAKNIQYF. Written as DNA, the CDR3 is TGTGCCAGCACCGAGGACAGGGAGGCAGCCAAAAACATTCAGTACTTC. Full variable domain (missing parts from reference TRBV11-2 and TRBJ2-4): EAGVAQSPRYKIIEKRQSVAFWCNPISGHATLYWYQQILGQGPKLLIQFQNNGVVDDSQLPKDRFSAERLKGVDSTLKIQPAKLEDSAVYLCASTEDREAAKNIQYFGAGTRLSVL.

The gene calls are TRBV5-1 and TRBJ1-1; D uncertain. This CDR3 spans 14 amino acids. Trimming removed 0 bases from V and 7 bases from J, with 13 bases in between. Germline V gene sequence: CDR1 SGHRS, CDR2 YFSETQ. In nucleotides, the CDR3 is TGCGCCAGCAGCTTGGAACCCAGTAATCTTGAAGCTTTCTTT. Translated, it gives CASSLEPSNLEAFF.

The rearrangement joins TRBV6-4 to TRBJ2-1; TRBD2 agrees at 7 bases. The CDR3 runs 15 residues. Losses at the gene ends were 2 bases for V and 3 bases for J; bases not matched to a gene: 4. Germline-derived CDR1 and CDR2 are MRHNA and SNTAGT. In DNA form, the CDR3 reads TGTGCCAGCAGTGACGGGGCGGGGGACTACAATGAGCAGTTCTTC. Translation gives CASSDGAGDYNEQFF.

The rearrangement joins TRBV30 to TRBJ1-5; 7 nucleotides agree with TRBD1. Germline lookup yields CDR1 GTSNPN and CDR2 SVGIG (reference sequence). V shed 3 bases, J shed 11 bases, and the junction held 7 bases outside the gene matches. The CDR3 has 12 residues. CDR3 in amino acids: CAWSNRGETQHF. CDR3 bases: TGTGCCTGGAGCAACAGGGGAGAGACCCAGCATTTT.

This clone has only one observation. This chain uses TRBV6-4 with TRBJ2-3; either TRBD1 or TRBD2 may supply D (5 bases each). The V end was cut by 5 bases, the J end by 0 bases, with 18 bases between. Germline V CDR1 and CDR2: MRHNA, SNTAGT. CDR3 length equals 17 residues. The CDR3: CASSPSSTGPSTDTQYF. The CDR3 DNA follows: TGTGCCAGCAGTCCCTCCTCTACGGGGCCCAGCACAGATACGCAGTATTTT.

J is TRBJ2-3 and V is TRBV11-1, with 13 bases fitting TRBD2. V was clipped by 1 base and J by 0 bases; unmatched bases: 1. In germline, CDR1 is SGHAT, CDR2 FQDESV (reference sequence). This CDR3 has 17 residues. CDR3 nucleotides: TGTGCCAGCAGCTTAGAGACTAGCGGGAGGAGCACAGATACGCAGTATTTT. This codes for CASSLETSGRSTDTQYF.

This chain uses TRBV5-1 with TRBJ1-2; TRBD1 matches at 7 bases. CDR3 length: 14 residues. The V gene's germline CDR1 is SGHRS and CDR2 YFSETQ. With 4 bases clipped from V and 3 bases from J, the junction kept 6 bases outside the gene matches. CDR3 coding DNA: TGCGCCAGCAGCCATGCCGGGACAGACTATGGCTACACCTTC. This gives the protein CASSHAGTDYGYTF.

V gene TRBV20-1 combines with J gene TRBJ1-2, with TRBD1 as a possible D gene (6 bases). CDR1 is DFQATT and CDR2 is SNEGSKA in the germline V gene (reference sequence). The CDR3 spans 10 residues. The germline V and J ends were trimmed by 5 bases and 8 bases, with 9 bases remaining between them. The CDR3 sequence: CSAYTGGYTF. As DNA, the CDR3 is TGCAGTGCTTATACAGGGGGCTACACCTTC.

The rearrangement links TRBV23-1 to TRBJ2-7; perhaps TRBD2 as D (6 bases). TRBV23-1 is flagged as an ORF with uncertain function. Trimming took off 1 base at V and 4 bases at J, with 20 bases between the two ends. There are 17 residues in the CDR3. The CDR3 DNA sequence: TGCGCCAGCAGTCAATGGGTCACCGGAGGGACCGAATACGAGCAGTACGTC. Its translation: CASSQWVTGGTEYEQYV.

This chain links TRBV7-6 with TRBJ2-5; 16 nucleotides align to TRBD2. This CDR3 spans 19 amino acids. V lost 3 bases, J lost 5 bases, and 12 bases stayed unmatched. Germline V gene sequence: CDR1 SGHVS, CDR2 FNYEAQ. In nucleotides, the CDR3 is TGTGCCAGCAGCTTCCCCACCGGGACTAGCGGGGGGGCTTGGGAGACCCAGTACTTC. Its translation is CASSFPTGTSGGAWETQYF.

The chain links TRBV2 to TRBJ2-7; possibly TRBD1 for D (8 bases). The CDR3 totals 14 residues. CDR1 and CDR2 (germline): SNHLY, FYNNEI. Trimming left V 7 bases short and J 6 bases short, with 19 bases between. Written as DNA, the CDR3 is TGTGCCAGCATCCGTGACAGGGGAGGGGGCGAGCAGTACTTC. Translating it yields CASIRDRGGGEQYF.

The sample holds a few counts of this clone. This chain links TRBV4-2 with TRBJ2-7; TRBD2 agrees at 13 bases. The CDR3 covers 16 residues. Germline CDR1 reads LGHNA; CDR2 reads YNFKEQ. V shed 0 bases, J shed 3 bases, and the junction held 2 bases outside the gene matches. CDR3 sequence reads: CASSQDWTSGSYEQYF. CDR3 coding DNA: TGTGCCAGCAGCCAAGATTGGACTAGCGGGAGCTACGAGCAGTACTTC.

The chain is built from TRBV29-1 and TRBJ2-6; D possibly corresponds to TRBD2 (6 bases). The CDR3 consists of 17 residues. V shed 5 bases and J shed 5 bases, with 22 bases lying between them. Germline V CDR1 and CDR2: SQVTM, ANQGSEA. DNA for the CDR3: TGCAGCGTTACGTGGCAACTAGCATACAAGCGGGCCAACGTCCTGACTTTC. It is translated as CSVTWQLAYKRANVLTF.

This clone was observed a few times. V is TRBV5-1 and J is TRBJ2-3; 9 bases fit TRBD2. V was clipped by 2 bases and J by 1 base; unmatched bases: 5. CDR3 length equals 16 residues. In germline, CDR1 is SGHRS, CDR2 YFSETQ. The CDR3 nucleotides are TGCGCCAGCAGCTTAGGCGGGGGGGTTGGCACAGATACGCAGTATTTT. Protein product: CASSLGGGVGTDTQYF.

V gene TRBV7-9 combines with J gene TRBJ2-3; D might be TRBD2 (5 bases). The CDR3 spans 17 residues. CDR1 and CDR2 from the germline V gene are SEHNR and FQNEAQ (reference sequence). Trimming left V 0 bases short and J 4 bases short, with 17 bases between. The CDR3 loop is CASSLAGLSAEPDTQYF. The CDR3 DNA reads as TGTGCCAGCAGCTTAGCCGGACTTTCCGCCGAGCCAGATACGCAGTATTTT.

The chain joins TRBV10-1 to TRBJ2-2, with D possibly matching TRBD1 (7 bases). Trimming pared 9 bases from V and 7 bases from J, leaving 21 bases between. The V gene's germline CDR1 is WNHNN and CDR2 SYGVQD (reference sequence). The CDR3 length is 15 residues. The CDR3 protein is CASPGGFKERGELFF. The DNA of the CDR3 is TGCGCCAGTCCAGGGGGGTTTAAGGAGCGCGGGGAGCTGTTTTTT.

Only one count was recorded for this clone. The chain recombines TRBV27 with TRBJ1-2, with 7 bases fitting TRBD1. V was pared by 4 bases and J by 8 bases, with 10 bases of the junction left unmatched. The CDR3 runs 14 residues. CDR1 is MNHEY, CDR2 SMNVEV, per germline (reference sequence). Written as DNA, the CDR3 is TGTGCCAGCAGTTCCTCAGGGGGGGGTCGGGGCTACACCTTC. It yields the protein CASSSSGGGRGYTF.